This TCR beta chain derives from a study of cytomegalovirus exposure and HLA in healthy donors. The study's findings and limits: In a later analysis, an Asian-associated ancestry cluster reportedly showed fewer N-insertions than the approximately 660-donor mean. Previous analysis showed most TCR beta V segments were productive about 90% or about 30% of the time.

The CDR3 is made up of 15 amino acids. V dropped 10 bases and J dropped 1; count of bases not matched to a gene: 9. Germline V gives CDR1 MNHNS, CDR2 SASEGT. 13 Jbeta primers and 60 Vbeta primers were used for the PCR. The protocol was immunoSEQ multiplex PCR, while the TCRdb copy is restricted to in-frame clones and leaves out a portion. In the table there are 120,000 or so clones, 10% of which are singletons. The table lists this clone with a few counts. The antigen remains undetermined. The sequence derives from a woman between 18 and 30 years old in good health and CMV-seropositive. The chain has TRBV6-1 and TRBJ2-7; 11 nucleotides align to TRBD2. Sequencing used PBMCs. The CDR3 sequence is CATHETSGSSYEQYF. The CDR3 bases are TGTGCCACCCACGAAACTAGCGGGAGTTCCTACGAGCAGTACTTC.